This T cell receptor beta chain was sequenced for a study of Ad26.COV2.S vaccination and SARS-CoV-2 variants. The overall study: Of the COV1001 trial arms, the Ad26.COV2.S arm included the donor.

Treatment defined: about 20 received Ad26.COV2.S at low or high dose, single or two shots; roughly five received placebo; per-sample allocation not given. Following the first vaccine or placebo injection, samples were taken on day 63. The study's findings and limits: Vaccinees and placebo recipients showed similar non-spike TCR breadth. People who got the vaccine had more spike-specific TCR breadth than people who got placebo.

A remark on this clone: Its antigen is undetermined.

Assay used: immunoSEQ multiplex PCR; TCRdb lists only in-frame clones, some missing. The sample has hundreds of thousands of clones, around 83% seen once. This receptor was identified in a person between 18 and 65 years old who received the Ad26.COV2.S COVID-19 vaccine or a placebo. The sample was peripheral blood, taken in a trial of Ad26.COV2.S vaccine versus placebo.

The CDR3: CASSISRARGVDTQYF. The CDR3 nucleotides read TGTGCCAGTAGTATCTCCAGGGCCCGCGGTGTGGATACGCAGTATTTT. The gene calls are TRBV19 and TRBJ2-3; D might be TRBD1 (5 bases). Looked up from germline, CDR1 is LNHDA and CDR2 is SQIVND (reference sequence). The V end was cut by 3 bases, the J end by 6 bases, with 19 bases between. The CDR3 consists of 16 residues.